Listed below are T cell receptor beta chains from one sample, sequenced in a study of cytomegalovirus exposure and HLA in healthy donors. Sequencing was performed with immunoSEQ multiplex PCR; in TCRdb, only in-frame clones are kept and a portion is missing. This table holds over 110,000 clones, 82% found once. The sequencing input was PBMCs. The source of these receptors is a male donor in good health and CMV-seronegative. Each CDR3 is given without its conserved first and last residue. D genes are given only for firm matches.

v_gene	d_gene	CDR3aa
TRBV28	TRBD2	ASSFAGREYEQY
TRBV5-4	TRBD2	ASSSSGRNYEQY
TRBV7-2	TRBD2	ASKTLAGGSGGYEQY
TRBV4-3	TRBD1	ASSAGTGGNEQF
TRBV6-5	TRBD2	ASSYGWTSGEEY
TRBV6-6	TRBD1	ASSSPGQGNSPLH
TRBV19	TRBD1	ASSNRDSFTGELF
TRBV7-8	NA	ASSTTSWGSSYNEQF
TRBV7-9	TRBD2	ASRPNSGRTDEQF
TRBV18	TRBD2	ASSPRVIAGSNEQF
TRBV28	TRBD2	ASSFREGLDEQY
TRBV6-5	TRBD2	ASSWAGTSGSYEQY
TRBV7-2	TRBD1	ASSPRQGPYNEQF
TRBV4-2	NA	ASSQDLGSSGDTQY
TRBV13	TRBD1	ASGSPGQEIQETQY
TRBV29-1	TRBD1	SPGQGDTQY
TRBV7-8	NA	ASSPLKGRGYYEQY
TRBV6-5	NA	ASGEPARGLYEQY
TRBV6-5	NA	ASSRGLETQY
TRBV7-3	TRBD2	ASSLSEGGPETQY
TRBV23-1	NA	ASSRAGLQGRYEQY
TRBV19	NA	ASSMGGGNTIY
TRBV28	TRBD2	ASTSSPGTSGNLPYEQY
TRBV5-4	TRBD2	ASSGTLAGPHNEQF
TRBV27	NA	ASSLEFSYNEQF
TRBV27	NA	ASSFGAVAPTGELF
TRBV27	NA	ASSWDITYEQY
TRBV27	TRBD1	ASSLTGEIYEQY